The clone carrying this T cell receptor (beta chain) has at least ten counts. What it recognizes is unknown. CD8+CD57+ cell expansion, shown by flow cytometry, had occurred in the patients selected for sequencing. These data are taken from a study of CD8+CD57+ T cells in acquired aplastic anemia. For the study at large: The mean DNA yield obtained from sorted CD4+ and CD8+ cells came to approximately 3 ug.

Study results and limitations: Significance was not reached for CD8+ Simpson's diversity between patients and controls. Shared by patients and controls, 25 to 30 CD8+ CDR3s were abundant in patients.

V dropped 7 bases and J dropped 1 base, with 14 bases sitting between them. Germline lookup yields CDR1 MNHEY and CDR2 SVGAGI. The CDR3 is 15 amino acids. Genomic DNA constituted the template upon which TCR beta VDJ and CDR3 profiling was performed. TCRdb re-derived calls from the reads in MiXCR, one entry per CDR3 protein. Counted here are over 250,000 distinct CDR3 sequences, about three fifths occurring once; the ten biggest clones make up roughly 1.2%. Sequencing was carried out using sorted CD4+, CD8+, or CD8+CD57+ T cells (not recorded which) from PBMCs. The TCR was taken from a human donor with aplastic anemia. V usage is TRBV6-5 and J usage is TRBJ1-5; TRBD1 might be the D (5 bases). The CDR3 sequence: CASMEGTGSNQPQHF. CDR3 coding DNA: TGTGCCAGCATGGAGGGGACGGGGAGCAATCAGCCCCAGCATTTT.